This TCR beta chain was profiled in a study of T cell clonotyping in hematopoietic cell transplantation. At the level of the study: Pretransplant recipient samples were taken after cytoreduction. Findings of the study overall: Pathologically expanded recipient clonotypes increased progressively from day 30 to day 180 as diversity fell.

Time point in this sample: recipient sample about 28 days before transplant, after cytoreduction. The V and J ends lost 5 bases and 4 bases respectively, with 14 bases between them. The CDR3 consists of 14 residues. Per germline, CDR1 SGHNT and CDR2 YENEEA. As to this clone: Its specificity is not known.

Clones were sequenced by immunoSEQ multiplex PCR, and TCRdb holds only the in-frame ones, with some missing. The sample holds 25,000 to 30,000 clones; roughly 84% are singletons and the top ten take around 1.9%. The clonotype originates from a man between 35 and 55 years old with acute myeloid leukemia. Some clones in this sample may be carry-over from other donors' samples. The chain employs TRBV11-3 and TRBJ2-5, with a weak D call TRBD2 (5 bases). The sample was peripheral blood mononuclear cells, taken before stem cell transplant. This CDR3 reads CASSPERFAETQYF. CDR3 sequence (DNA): TGTGCCAGCAGCCCAGAGCGGTTTGCAGAGACCCAGTACTTC. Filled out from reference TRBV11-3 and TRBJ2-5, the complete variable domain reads EAGVVQSPRYKIIEKKQPVAFWCNPISGHNTLYWYLQNLGQGPELLIRYENEEAVDDSQLPKDRFSAERLKGVDSTLKIQPAELGDSAVYLCASSPERFAETQYFGPGTRLLVL.